A single sample gave rise to the 2 T cell receptor beta chains below, sequenced in a study of cytomegalovirus exposure and HLA in healthy donors. PCR amplification relied on 60 Vbeta primers (plus 13 Jbeta primers). The assay was immunoSEQ multiplex PCR, and TCRdb's table has in-frame clones only and misses some. Here the sample spans about 120,000 clones, around 72% being singletons. The sample was PBMCs. These TCRs come from a woman between 40 and 50 years old in good health and CMV-seropositive.

The rearrangement joins TRBV18 to TRBJ2-7; D possibly corresponds to TRBD2 (5 bases). This CDR3 has 15 residues. The germline CDR1 and CDR2 sequences are KGHSH and LQKENI. V was clipped by 6 bases and J by 5 bases, with 20 bases between them. The CDR3, as DNA: TGTGCCAGCTCCCCGGAGGCAGGTTCTTCAGACGAGCAGTACTTC. Its translation: CASSPEAGSSDEQYF. Supplemented by reference TRBV18 and TRBJ2-7, the full variable domain reads NAGVMQNPRHLVRRRGQEARLRCSPMKGHSHVYWYRQLPEEGLKFMVYLQKENIIDESGMPKERFSAEFPKEGPSILRIQQVVRGDSAAYFCASSPEAGSSDEQYFGPGTRLTVT.

The V call is TRBV7-9, the J call TRBJ1-6; 7 nucleotides align to TRBD1. After removal of 5 bases from V and 6 bases from J, the junction contained 7 bases not matched to a gene. The CDR3 covers 15 residues. Germline-derived CDR1 and CDR2 are SEHNR and FQNEAQ (reference sequence). CDR3 in amino acids: CASSRGTDFNSPLHF. CDR3 in DNA: TGTGCCAGCAGCCGGGGGACAGACTTTAATTCACCCCTCCACTTT.